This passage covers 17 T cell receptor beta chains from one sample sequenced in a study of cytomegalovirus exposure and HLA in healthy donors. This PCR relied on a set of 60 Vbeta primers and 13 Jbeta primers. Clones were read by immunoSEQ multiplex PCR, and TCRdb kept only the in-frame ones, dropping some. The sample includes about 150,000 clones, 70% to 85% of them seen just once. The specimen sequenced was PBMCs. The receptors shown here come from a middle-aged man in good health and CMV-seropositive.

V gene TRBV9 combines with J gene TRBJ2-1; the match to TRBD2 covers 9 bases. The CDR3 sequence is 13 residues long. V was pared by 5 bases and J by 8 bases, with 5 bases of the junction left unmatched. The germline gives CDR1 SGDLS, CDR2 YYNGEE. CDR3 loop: CASSGGGADEQFF. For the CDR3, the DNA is TGTGCCAGCAGTGGCGGGGGGGCGGATGAGCAGTTCTTC. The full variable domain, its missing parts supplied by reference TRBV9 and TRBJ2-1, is DSGVTQTPKHLITATGQRVTLRCSPRSGDLSVYWYQQSLDQGLQFLIQYYNGEERAKGNILERFSAQQFPDLHSELNLSSLELGDSALYFCASSGGGADEQFFGPGTRLTVL.

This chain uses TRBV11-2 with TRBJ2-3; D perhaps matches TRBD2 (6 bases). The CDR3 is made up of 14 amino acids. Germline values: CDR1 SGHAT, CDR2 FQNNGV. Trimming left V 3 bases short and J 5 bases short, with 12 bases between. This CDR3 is CASSFSGSLDTQYF. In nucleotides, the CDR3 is TGTGCCAGCAGCTTTAGCGGATCACTAGATACGCAGTATTTT.

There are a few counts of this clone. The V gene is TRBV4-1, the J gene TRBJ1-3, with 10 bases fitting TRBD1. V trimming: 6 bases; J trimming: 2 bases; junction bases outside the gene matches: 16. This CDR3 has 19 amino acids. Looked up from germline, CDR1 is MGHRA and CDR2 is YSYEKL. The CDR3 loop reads CASSSPGTGALRAGNTIYF. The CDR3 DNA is TGCGCCAGCAGTTCCCCCGGGACAGGGGCCCTTCGTGCTGGAAACACCATATATTTT.

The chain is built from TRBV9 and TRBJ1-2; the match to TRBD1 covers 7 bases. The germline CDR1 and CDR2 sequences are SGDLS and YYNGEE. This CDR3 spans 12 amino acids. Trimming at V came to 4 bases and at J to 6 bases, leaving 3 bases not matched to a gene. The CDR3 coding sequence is TGTGCCAGCAGCCCGACAGGGAATGGCTACACCTTC. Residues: CASSPTGNGYTF.

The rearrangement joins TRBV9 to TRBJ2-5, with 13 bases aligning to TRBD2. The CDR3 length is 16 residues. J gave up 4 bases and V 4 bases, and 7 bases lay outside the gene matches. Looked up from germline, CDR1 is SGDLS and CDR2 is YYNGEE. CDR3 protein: CASSPPGTSGVETQYF. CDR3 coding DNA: TGTGCCAGCAGCCCCCCCGGGACTAGCGGGGTAGAGACCCAGTACTTC.

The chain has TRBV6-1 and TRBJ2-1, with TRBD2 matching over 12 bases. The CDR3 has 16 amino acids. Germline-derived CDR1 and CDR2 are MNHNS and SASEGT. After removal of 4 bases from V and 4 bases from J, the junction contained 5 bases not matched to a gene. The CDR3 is CASSATSGGTYNEQFF. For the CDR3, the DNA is TGTGCCAGCAGTGCCACTAGCGGGGGGACTTACAATGAGCAGTTCTTC.

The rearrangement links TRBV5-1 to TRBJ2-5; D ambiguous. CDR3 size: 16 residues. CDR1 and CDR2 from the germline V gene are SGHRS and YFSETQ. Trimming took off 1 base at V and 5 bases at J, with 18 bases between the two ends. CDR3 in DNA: TGCGCCAGCAGCTTGTTTTCCGGTGGTAGCTTGGAGACCCAGTACTTC. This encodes CASSLFSGGSLETQYF.

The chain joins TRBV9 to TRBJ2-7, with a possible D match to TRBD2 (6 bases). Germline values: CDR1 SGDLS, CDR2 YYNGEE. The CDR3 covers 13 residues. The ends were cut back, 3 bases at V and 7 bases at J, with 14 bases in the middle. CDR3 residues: CASSAGGVGEQYF. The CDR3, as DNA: TGTGCCAGCAGCGCGGGCGGGGTCGGAGAGCAGTACTTC.

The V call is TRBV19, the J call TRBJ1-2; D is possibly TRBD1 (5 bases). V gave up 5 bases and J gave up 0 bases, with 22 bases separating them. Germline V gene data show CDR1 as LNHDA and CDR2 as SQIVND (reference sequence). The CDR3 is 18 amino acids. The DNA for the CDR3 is TGTGCCAGTAGTCCCCGCCAGGGCATACTCTCAGCTAACTATGGCTACACCTTC. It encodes CASSPRQGILSANYGYTF.

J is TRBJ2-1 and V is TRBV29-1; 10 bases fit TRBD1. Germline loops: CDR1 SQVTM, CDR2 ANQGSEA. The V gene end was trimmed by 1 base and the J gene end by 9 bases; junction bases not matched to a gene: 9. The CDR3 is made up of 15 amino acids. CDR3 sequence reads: CSVEARGQGDTEQFF. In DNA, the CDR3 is TGCAGCGTTGAAGCTAGAGGACAGGGGGACACTGAGCAGTTCTTC.

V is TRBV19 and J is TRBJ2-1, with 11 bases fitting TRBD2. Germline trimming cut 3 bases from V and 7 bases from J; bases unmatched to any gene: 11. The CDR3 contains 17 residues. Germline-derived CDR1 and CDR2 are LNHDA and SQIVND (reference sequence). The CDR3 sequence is CASSIPGLAGGRNEQFF. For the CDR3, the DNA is TGTGCCAGTAGTATCCCCGGGTTAGCGGGGGGGCGAAATGAGCAGTTCTTC.

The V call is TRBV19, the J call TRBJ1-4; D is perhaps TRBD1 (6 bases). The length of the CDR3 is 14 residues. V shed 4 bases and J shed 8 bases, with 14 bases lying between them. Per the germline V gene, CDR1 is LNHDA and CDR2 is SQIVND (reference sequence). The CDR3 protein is CASSTNRDREKLFF. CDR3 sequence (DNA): TGTGCCAGTAGTACGAACAGGGATCGGGAAAAACTGTTTTTT.

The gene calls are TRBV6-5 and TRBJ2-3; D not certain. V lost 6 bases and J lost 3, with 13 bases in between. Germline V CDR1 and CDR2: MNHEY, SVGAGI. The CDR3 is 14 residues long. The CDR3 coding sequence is TGTGCCAGCAGCCGGGTGATGAGAACAGATACGCAGTATTTT. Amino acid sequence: CASSRVMRTDTQYF.

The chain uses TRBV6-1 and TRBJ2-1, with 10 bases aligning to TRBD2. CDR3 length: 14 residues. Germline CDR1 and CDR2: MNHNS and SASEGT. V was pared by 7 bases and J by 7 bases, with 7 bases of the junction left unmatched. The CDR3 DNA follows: TGTGCCAGCACCTTAGCGGGGGGCTTGAATGAGCAGTTCTTC. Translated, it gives CASTLAGGLNEQFF.

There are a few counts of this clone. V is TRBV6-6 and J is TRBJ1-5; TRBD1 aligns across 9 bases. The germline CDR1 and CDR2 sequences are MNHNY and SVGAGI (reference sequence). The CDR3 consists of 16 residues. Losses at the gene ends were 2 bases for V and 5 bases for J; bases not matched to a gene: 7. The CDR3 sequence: CASSYPGQGWDQPQHF. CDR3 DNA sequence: TGTGCCAGCAGTTACCCGGGACAGGGCTGGGATCAGCCCCAGCATTTT.

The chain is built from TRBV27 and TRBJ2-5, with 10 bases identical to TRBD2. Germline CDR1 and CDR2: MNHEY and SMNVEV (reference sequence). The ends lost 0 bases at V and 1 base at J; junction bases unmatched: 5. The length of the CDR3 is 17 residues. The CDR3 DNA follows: TGTGCCAGCAGTTTATCTCGACTAGCGGGCAGCCAAGAGACCCAGTACTTC. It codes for CASSLSRLAGSQETQYF.

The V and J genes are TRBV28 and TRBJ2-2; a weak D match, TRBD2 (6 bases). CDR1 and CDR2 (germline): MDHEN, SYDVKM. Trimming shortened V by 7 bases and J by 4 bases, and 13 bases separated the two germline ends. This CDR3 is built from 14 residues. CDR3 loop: CASMEGIRTGELFF. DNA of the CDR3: TGTGCCAGCATGGAGGGGATCCGCACCGGGGAGCTGTTTTTT. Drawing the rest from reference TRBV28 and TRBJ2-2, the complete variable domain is DVKVTQSSRYLVKRTGEKVFLECVQDMDHENMFWYRQDPGLGLRLIYFSYDVKMKEKGDIPEGYSVSREKKERFSLILESASTNQTSMYLCASMEGIRTGELFFGEGSRLTVL.